A selection of T cell receptor beta chains follows, all from one sample in a study of a mutant IDH1 vaccine in newly diagnosed glioma. Method: immunoSEQ multiplex PCR; TCRdb's copy keeps in-frame clones and lacks some. Of around 89,000 clones in the sample, 83% were seen once. The sample was PBMCs, taken from a glioma patient treated with radiotherapy, temozolomide or both. These receptors came from a woman between 45 and 60 years old with glioma. The CDR3 runs from the conserved cysteine through the conserved F or W. The D gene is left open where the match is weak. Expanded clones get a size class; other rows say once, few or many, or leave the size out.

cdr3_nt cdr3_aa cdr3_length v_call d_call j_call clone_size
TGCGCCAGCAGCCAAAACAGAGGCAATGAAGCTTTCTTT CASSQNRGNEAFF 13 TRBV4-1 NA TRBJ1-1 few
TGTGCCAGCTCGACCGACTCCGGGACAACTAATGAAAAACTGTTTTTT CASSTDSGTTNEKLFF 16 TRBV12-1 NA TRBJ1-4 NA
TGTGCCAGCAGTTGGGACAGCTCCTACGAGCAGTACTTC CASSWDSSYEQYF 13 TRBV28 TRBD1 TRBJ2-7 NA
TGTGCCTGGAGTGTACGCGTCGGCCTTGGCGAAAAACTGTTTTTT CAWSVRVGLGEKLFF 15 TRBV30 NA TRBJ1-4 NA
TGTGCCAGCAGCGCTACAAGGGACTATGGCTACACCTTC CASSATRDYGYTF 13 TRBV5-6 NA TRBJ1-2 NA
TGTGCCAGCAGCCTTCGGGAGAACTATGGCTACACCTTC CASSLRENYGYTF 13 TRBV11-3 NA TRBJ1-2 few
TGTGCCAGAAACCCGGGACAGGGAGACACCATATATTTT CARNPGQGDTIYF 13 TRBV2 TRBD1 TRBJ1-3 NA
TGCGCCAGCAGAGACATGGACTACACCGGGGAGCTGTTTTTT CASRDMDYTGELFF 14 TRBV5-1 NA TRBJ2-2 NA
TGCGCCAGCAGCCAAGGGACAGGAGGGGATAGCAATCAGCCCCAGCATTTT CASSQGTGGDSNQPQHF 17 TRBV5-1 TRBD1 TRBJ1-5 NA
TGTGCCAGCAGTTCTCGACTAGTTCCCTACGAGCAGTACTTC CASSSRLVPYEQYF 14 TRBV27 NA TRBJ2-7 NA
TGTGCCAGCAGCTTACTCGGACAGGGGGGGGCCAACGTCCTGACTTTC CASSLLGQGGANVLTF 16 TRBV7-2 TRBD1 TRBJ2-6 NA
TGTGCCAGCTCACCACCGGAGCAGGGAGGTCATTCTGGCTACACCTTC CASSPPEQGGHSGYTF 16 TRBV18 NA TRBJ1-2 NA
TGTGCCAGCAGTCGGGACTCCCTTCTTTCTGGGGCCAACGTCCTGACTTTC CASSRDSLLSGANVLTF 17 TRBV27 NA TRBJ2-6 NA
TGTGCCAGCAGCGTAGTGGCTAGCGGGGGGGCGGGTTACAATGAGCAGTTCTTC CASSVVASGGAGYNEQFF 18 TRBV9 TRBD2 TRBJ2-1 NA
TGCGCCAGCAGCTTGGTGGGCTCTGGAAACACCATATATTTT CASSLVGSGNTIYF 14 TRBV5-1 NA TRBJ1-3 once
TGCGCCAGCAGCTTCGACCCCCGGAACTATGGCTACACCTTC CASSFDPRNYGYTF 14 TRBV5-1 NA TRBJ1-2 NA
TGTGCCAGTAGTATAGGCCTAGCGCGATCCCTTACCTACAATGAGCAGTTCTTC CASSIGLARSLTYNEQFF 18 TRBV19 NA TRBJ2-1 NA
TGTGCCAGCAGCCCGCCGGATGGGAGGCCGTACGAGCAGTACTTC CASSPPDGRPYEQYF 15 TRBV7-9 NA TRBJ2-7 NA
TGTGCCAGCAGCCTACAAGAATTCTCTGGAAACACCATATATTTT CASSLQEFSGNTIYF 15 TRBV5-5 NA TRBJ1-3 NA
TGCGCCAGCGGAACAGGGCAAAACACCATATATTTT CASGTGQNTIYF 12 TRBV5-1 NA TRBJ1-3 NA
TGTGCCAGCAGTGGGGACAGGGGCAATCAGCCCCAGCATTTT CASSGDRGNQPQHF 14 TRBV2 TRBD1 TRBJ1-5 NA
TGTGCCAGTAGTATGGACAGGAACACCGGGGAGCTGTTTTTT CASSMDRNTGELFF 14 TRBV19 NA TRBJ2-2 NA
TGCGCCAGCAGCTTGGATGGACAGGGGAATTCACCCCTCCACTTT CASSLDGQGNSPLHF 15 TRBV5-1 TRBD1 TRBJ1-6 NA
TGTGCCAGCAGCCTCCCTAGCGGGAGCCTTACGCAGTATTTT CASSLPSGSLTQYF 14 TRBV13 TRBD2 TRBJ2-3 NA
TGTGCCATCAGAGGGTCTGCAGGAGACACCGGGGAGCTGTTTTTT CAIRGSAGDTGELFF 15 TRBV10-3 NA TRBJ2-2 NA
TGTGCCAGCAGCGTCGTGCCCACCCTCCACAATGAGCAGTTCTTC CASSVVPTLHNEQFF 15 TRBV9 NA TRBJ2-1 NA
TGTGCCAGCAGTGAAGGACAGGGGGGGTACGAGCAGTACTTC CASSEGQGGYEQYF 14 TRBV6-1 TRBD1 TRBJ2-7 few
TGTGCCAGCAGTCCATCTCGAGGGGTGTTGGCCGAGCAGTACTTC CASSPSRGVLAEQYF 15 TRBV28 NA TRBJ2-7 NA
TGTGCCAGCAGTGAGCGGAATTTCGTGAACACTGAAGCTTTCTTT CASSERNFVNTEAFF 15 TRBV6-1 NA TRBJ1-1 NA
TGTGCCAGCAGCCCACCGACAGGGCCCAATTCACCCCTCCACTTT CASSPPTGPNSPLHF 15 TRBV5-4 TRBD1 TRBJ1-6 NA
TGTGCCAGAAGCTTAGGGCAGTTTAATTGGAACACTGAAGCTTTCTTT CARSLGQFNWNTEAFF 16 TRBV7-5 NA TRBJ1-1 NA
TGTGCCATCAGTGAGTCCGTCCTGGCATCTAATGAAAAACTGTTTTTT CAISESVLASNEKLFF 16 TRBV10-3 NA TRBJ1-4 NA